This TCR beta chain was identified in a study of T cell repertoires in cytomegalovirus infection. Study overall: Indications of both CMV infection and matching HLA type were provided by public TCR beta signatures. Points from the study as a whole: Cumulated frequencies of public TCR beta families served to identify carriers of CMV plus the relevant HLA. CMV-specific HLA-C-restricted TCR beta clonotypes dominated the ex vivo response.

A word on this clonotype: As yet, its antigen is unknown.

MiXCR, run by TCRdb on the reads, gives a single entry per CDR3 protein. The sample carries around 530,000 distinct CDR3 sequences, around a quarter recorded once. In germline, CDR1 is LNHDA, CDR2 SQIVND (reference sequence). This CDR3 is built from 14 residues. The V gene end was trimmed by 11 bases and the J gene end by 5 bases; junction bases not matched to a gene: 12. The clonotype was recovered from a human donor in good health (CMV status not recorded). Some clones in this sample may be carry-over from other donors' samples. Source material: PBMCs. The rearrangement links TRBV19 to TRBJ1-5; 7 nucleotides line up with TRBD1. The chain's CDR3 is CAAERGGSDQPQHF. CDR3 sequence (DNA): TGTGCCGCCGAAAGAGGGGGCTCCGATCAGCCCCAGCATTTT.